The 5 T cell receptor beta chains below come from one sample, sequenced in a study of blood T cell repertoires in COVID-19. Only in-frame clones appear in the TCRdb table, and some are missing; sequencing was by immunoSEQ multiplex PCR. The sample records roughly 100,000 clones, more than 85% being singletons. Sequencing input: peripheral blood. Receptors originate from a man younger than 35 with acute or convalescent COVID-19.

The gene calls are TRBV19 and TRBJ2-2, with TRBD2 identical over 11 bases. This CDR3 contains 15 residues. Per the germline V gene, CDR1 is LNHDA and CDR2 is SQIVND (reference sequence). V lost 7 bases and J lost 5; bases outside the gene matches: 6. This CDR3 reads CASTDLAGGTGELFF. For the CDR3, the DNA is TGTGCCAGTACGGACCTAGCGGGAGGAACCGGGGAGCTGTTTTTT.

CDR3 region: CASSLEDRPGGGYTF. CDR3 bases: TGCGCCAGCAGCTTGGAGGACAGGCCCGGGGGTGGCTACACCTTC. This chain connects TRBV5-1 to TRBJ1-2; TRBD1 agrees at 7 bases. The V segment lost 0 bases and the J segment 7 bases; nucleotides outside the gene matches: 9. This CDR3 is built from 15 residues. Per the germline V gene, CDR1 is SGHRS and CDR2 is YFSETQ.

This chain connects TRBV7-9 to TRBJ1-2, with a tentative D call TRBD1 (6 bases). CDR1 is SEHNR and CDR2 is FQNEAQ in the germline V gene (reference sequence). Trimming stripped 5 bases from V and 8 bases from J, with 18 bases between. The length of the CDR3 is 14 residues. DNA for the CDR3: TGTGCCAGCAGCCCCCCAGCGTCAGGGGAAGGCTACACCTTC. Translating it yields CASSPPASGEGYTF. The full variable domain, completed using reference TRBV7-9 and TRBJ1-2, is DTGVSQNPRHKITKRGQNVTFRCDPISEHNRLYWYRQTLGQGPEFLTYFQNEAQLEKSRLLSDRFSAERPKGSFSTLEIQRTEQGDSAMYLCASSPPASGEGYTFGSGTRLTVV.

This chain joins TRBV5-5 and TRBJ1-5; 9 bases are a match to TRBD1. J lost 5 bases, V lost 4 bases, and 4 bases had no gene match. This CDR3 is built from 14 residues. Germline values: CDR1 SGHKS, CDR2 YYEKEE (reference sequence). The DNA of the CDR3 is TGTGCCAGCAGCGAGACAGGGGGAGATCAGCCCCAGCATTTT. Encoded protein: CASSETGGDQPQHF.

The CDR3 nucleotides read TGTGCCTGGAGTGTACGAGACTGGGGCCGGGGGGCCAACGTCCTGACTTTC. Residues: CAWSVRDWGRGANVLTF. V usage is TRBV30 and J usage is TRBJ2-6; maybe TRBD1 (5 bases). CDR3 length equals 17 residues. The V gene lost 0 bases and the J gene lost 4 bases, with 16 bases spanning the gap. Germline V gene sequence: CDR1 GTSNPN, CDR2 SVGIG (reference sequence).